The rows below give T cell receptor beta chains drawn from one sample of a study of PD-L1 blockade in urothelial cancer. Sequencing used immunoSEQ multiplex PCR; TCRdb keeps in-frame clones, though not all of them. The table lists around 93,000 clones, approximately 87% of them singletons. Specimen: PBMCs, collected around atezolizumab (anti-PD-L1) treatment. These receptors all come from a man between 65 and 79 years old with urothelial cancer. The CDR3 runs from the conserved cysteine through the conserved F or W. The D gene is left open where the match is weak. Clone size appears in some rows only: once, few, many, or a class for an expanded clone.

v_gene: TRBV10-3; j_gene: TRBJ2-2; len: 15; abundance: -; d_gene: -; CDR3aa: CAISPGLGGTGELFF; CDR3nt: TGTGCCATCAGCCCCGGGCTGGGGGGCACCGGGGAGCTGTTTTTT
v_gene: TRBV5-1; j_gene: TRBJ2-7; len: 15; abundance: -; d_gene: -; CDR3aa: CASSLSSSGTYEQYF; CDR3nt: TGCGCCAGCAGCTTGTCCTCGAGCGGAACCTACGAGCAGTACTTC
v_gene: TRBV4-1; j_gene: TRBJ1-4; len: 16; abundance: -; d_gene: TRBD1; CDR3aa: CASSQESGTGLEKLFF; CDR3nt: TGCGCCAGCAGCCAAGAATCGGGGACAGGGCTTGAAAAACTGTTTTTT
v_gene: TRBV5-4; j_gene: TRBJ2-2; len: 16; abundance: -; d_gene: -; CDR3aa: CASSLVGGGVTGELFF; CDR3nt: TGTGCCAGCAGCTTGGTAGGGGGTGGCGTTACCGGGGAGCTGTTTTTT
v_gene: TRBV7-9; j_gene: TRBJ2-1; len: 16; abundance: once; d_gene: TRBD1; CDR3aa: CASSLGTGSSPNEQFF; CDR3nt: TGTGCCAGCAGCTTAGGGACAGGGTCCTCCCCGAATGAGCAGTTCTTC
v_gene: TRBV18; j_gene: TRBJ1-2; len: 15; abundance: -; d_gene: -; CDR3aa: CASSPRRTPSGGYTF; CDR3nt: TGTGCCAGCTCACCTCGTCGCACTCCCTCGGGGGGCTACACCTTC
v_gene: TRBV9; j_gene: TRBJ2-7; len: 13; abundance: -; d_gene: -; CDR3aa: CASSADLSGEQYF; CDR3nt: TGTGCCAGCAGCGCGGATCTTTCGGGGGAGCAGTACTTC
v_gene: TRBV27; j_gene: TRBJ2-7; len: 13; abundance: -; d_gene: TRBD1; CDR3aa: CASGGQVPHEQYF; CDR3nt: TGTGCCAGCGGGGGACAGGTACCCCACGAGCAGTACTTC
v_gene: TRBV9; j_gene: TRBJ2-7; len: 15; abundance: -; d_gene: TRBD1; CDR3aa: CASSLDGQGLGEQYF; CDR3nt: TGTGCCAGCAGCCTAGACGGACAGGGACTGGGTGAGCAGTACTTC
v_gene: TRBV18; j_gene: TRBJ2-5; len: 15; abundance: -; d_gene: TRBD1; CDR3aa: CASSQPQGSSETQYF; CDR3nt: TGTGCCAGCTCACAACCACAGGGGTCCTCGGAGACCCAGTACTTC
v_gene: TRBV6-1; j_gene: TRBJ2-7; len: 14; abundance: -; d_gene: TRBD1; CDR3aa: CASSRQGKDYEQYF; CDR3nt: TGTGCCAGCAGTAGACAGGGTAAGGACTACGAGCAGTACTTC
v_gene: TRBV9; j_gene: TRBJ1-2; len: 14; abundance: -; d_gene: TRBD1; CDR3aa: CASSVGQGDRGYTF; CDR3nt: TGTGCCAGCAGCGTAGGACAGGGGGACCGTGGCTACACCTTC
v_gene: TRBV18; j_gene: TRBJ1-5; len: 14; abundance: -; d_gene: TRBD1; CDR3aa: CASSLGQGNQPQHF; CDR3nt: TGTGCCAGCTCACTGGGACAGGGAAATCAGCCCCAGCATTTT
v_gene: TRBV5-6; j_gene: TRBJ2-7; len: 14; abundance: -; d_gene: TRBD1; CDR3aa: CASSWDRVAYEQYF; CDR3nt: TGTGCCAGCAGCTGGGACAGGGTAGCCTACGAGCAGTACTTC
v_gene: TRBV5-1; j_gene: TRBJ2-2; len: 16; abundance: -; d_gene: -; CDR3aa: CASSPTGKPNTGELFF; CDR3nt: TGCGCCAGCAGCCCAACCGGGAAACCGAACACCGGGGAGCTGTTTTTT
v_gene: TRBV6-7; j_gene: TRBJ2-5; len: 17; abundance: -; d_gene: -; CDR3aa: CASSYPDLREEDETQYF; CDR3nt: TGTGCCAGCAGTTACCCCGACCTGCGCGAAGAGGATGAGACCCAGTACTTC
v_gene: TRBV27; j_gene: TRBJ2-7; len: 15; abundance: -; d_gene: TRBD1; CDR3aa: CASSSRGQISYEQYF; CDR3nt: TGTGCCAGCAGTTCCAGGGGACAGATCTCCTACGAGCAGTACTTC
v_gene: TRBV9; j_gene: TRBJ1-2; len: 18; abundance: -; d_gene: TRBD1; CDR3aa: CASSAASGQVETNYGYTF; CDR3nt: TGTGCCAGCAGCGCCGCTTCAGGACAGGTGGAAACTAACTATGGCTACACCTTC
v_gene: TRBV13; j_gene: TRBJ1-1; len: 13; abundance: -; d_gene: TRBD1; CDR3aa: CASSVGQGPEAFF; CDR3nt: TGTGCCAGCAGCGTGGGACAGGGACCTGAAGCTTTCTTT
v_gene: TRBV27; j_gene: TRBJ1-5; len: 13; abundance: -; d_gene: TRBD1; CDR3aa: CASGDRGNQPQHF; CDR3nt: TGTGCCAGCGGGGACAGGGGAAATCAGCCCCAGCATTTT
v_gene: TRBV5-1; j_gene: TRBJ1-1; len: 15; abundance: -; d_gene: TRBD1; CDR3aa: CASSLDQGASTEAFF; CDR3nt: TGCGCCAGCAGCTTGGACCAGGGGGCGAGCACTGAAGCTTTCTTT
v_gene: TRBV11-2; j_gene: TRBJ1-2; len: 16; abundance: -; d_gene: -; CDR3aa: CASSLDLGTTAYGYTF; CDR3nt: TGTGCCAGCAGCTTAGATCTGGGGACAACGGCCTATGGCTACACCTTC
v_gene: TRBV6-5; j_gene: TRBJ2-5; len: 15; abundance: -; d_gene: TRBD2; CDR3aa: CASTPLTSGQETQYF; CDR3nt: TGTGCCAGCACCCCCCTTACTAGCGGCCAAGAGACCCAGTACTTC
v_gene: TRBV5-4; j_gene: TRBJ2-4; len: 16; abundance: -; d_gene: TRBD2; CDR3aa: CASSLAGTSGRKIQYF; CDR3nt: TGTGCCAGCAGCTTGGCTGGGACTAGCGGGAGGAAGATTCAGTACTTC
v_gene: TRBV5-5; j_gene: TRBJ2-5; len: 14; abundance: -; d_gene: -; CDR3aa: CASSTGVLPGEQYF; CDR3nt: TGTGCCAGCAGTACAGGGGTCCTTCCGGGGGAGCAGTACTTC
v_gene: TRBV30; j_gene: TRBJ2-1; len: 14; abundance: -; d_gene: -; CDR3aa: CACTRVPSYNEQFF; CDR3nt: TGTGCCTGCACCAGGGTTCCCTCCTACAATGAGCAGTTCTTC
v_gene: TRBV4-1; j_gene: TRBJ1-2; len: 15; abundance: -; d_gene: TRBD1; CDR3aa: CASSQGDRANYGYTF; CDR3nt: TGCGCCAGCAGCCAAGGAGACAGGGCCAACTATGGCTACACCTTC
v_gene: TRBV5-1; j_gene: TRBJ2-2; len: 15; abundance: -; d_gene: -; CDR3aa: CASRSGGGLTGELFF; CDR3nt: TGCGCCAGCAGGTCGGGTGGGGGCCTCACCGGGGAGCTGTTTTTT
v_gene: TRBV5-4; j_gene: TRBJ2-1; len: 17; abundance: -; d_gene: TRBD2; CDR3aa: CASSSGSGRRTYNEQFF; CDR3nt: TGTGCCAGCAGCTCGGGCAGCGGGAGAAGGACCTACAATGAGCAGTTCTTC
v_gene: TRBV4-2; j_gene: TRBJ2-2; len: 16; abundance: -; d_gene: -; CDR3aa: CASKKDGLENTGELFF; CDR3nt: TGTGCCAGCAAGAAAGACGGACTCGAGAACACCGGGGAGCTGTTTTTT